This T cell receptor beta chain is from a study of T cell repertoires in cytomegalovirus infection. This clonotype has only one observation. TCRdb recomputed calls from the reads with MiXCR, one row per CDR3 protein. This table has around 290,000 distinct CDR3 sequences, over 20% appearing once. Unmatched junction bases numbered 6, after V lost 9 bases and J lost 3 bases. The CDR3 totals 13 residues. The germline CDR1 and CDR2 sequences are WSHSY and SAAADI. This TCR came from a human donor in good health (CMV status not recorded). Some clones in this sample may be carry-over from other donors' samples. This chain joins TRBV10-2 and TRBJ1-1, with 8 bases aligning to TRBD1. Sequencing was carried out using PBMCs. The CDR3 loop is CARRPDRDTEAFF. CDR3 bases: TGCGCCAGACGACCGGACAGGGACACTGAAGCTTTCTTT.